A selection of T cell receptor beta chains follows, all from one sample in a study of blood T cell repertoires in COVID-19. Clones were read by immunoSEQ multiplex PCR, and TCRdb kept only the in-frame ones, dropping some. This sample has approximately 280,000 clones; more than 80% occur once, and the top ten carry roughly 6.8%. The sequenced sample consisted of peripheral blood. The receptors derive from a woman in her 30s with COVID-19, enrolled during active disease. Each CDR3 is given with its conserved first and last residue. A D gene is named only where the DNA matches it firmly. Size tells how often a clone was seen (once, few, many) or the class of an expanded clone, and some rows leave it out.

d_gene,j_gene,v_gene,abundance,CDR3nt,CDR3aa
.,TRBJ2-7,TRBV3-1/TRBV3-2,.,TGTGCCAGCAGCCAAGATCTGGGGGCCGGGCAGTACTTC,CASSQDLGAGQYF
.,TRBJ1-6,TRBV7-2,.,TGTGCCAGCAGCTTAGTGCTAGGGGGCTATAATTCACCCCTCCACTTT,CASSLVLGGYNSPLHF
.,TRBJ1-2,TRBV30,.,TGTGCCTGGAGTGTACAGACATTCTATGGCTACACCTTC,CAWSVQTFYGYTF
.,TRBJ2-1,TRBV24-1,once,TGTGCCACCAGTGATTTCCCCAGGGATGAGCAGTTCTTC,CATSDFPRDEQFF
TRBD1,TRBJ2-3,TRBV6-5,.,TGTGCCACCACGGCACAGGGGGCTTGGGATACGCAGTATTTT,CATTAQGAWDTQYF
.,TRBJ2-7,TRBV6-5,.,TGTGCCAGCCGGGACACTTCCTACGAGCAGTACTTC,CASRDTSYEQYF
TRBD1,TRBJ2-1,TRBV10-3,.,TGTGCCATCAGTCCTTCGACAGGGGATGAGCAGTTCTTC,CAISPSTGDEQFF
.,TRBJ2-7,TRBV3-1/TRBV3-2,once,TGTGCCAGCAGCCTTCAACCCGGGACACCCTCCGGCGAGCAGTACTTC,CASSLQPGTPSGEQYF
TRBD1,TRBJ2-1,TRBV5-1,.,TGCGCCAGCAGTTTCGGTAGGGACAGGGGCTACAATGAGCAGTTCTTC,CASSFGRDRGYNEQFF
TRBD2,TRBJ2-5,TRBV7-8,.,TGTGCCAGCAGCCTAGTGCGGGGGGAGACCCAGTACTTC,CASSLVRGETQYF
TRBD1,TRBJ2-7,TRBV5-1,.,TGCGCCAGCAGGGTGTGGGACAGGGCTCCCGAGCAGTACTTC,CASRVWDRAPEQYF
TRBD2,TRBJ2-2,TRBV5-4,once,TGTGCCAGCAGCCTGGAGACTAGCCGCCCGGAGCTGTTTTTT,CASSLETSRPELFF
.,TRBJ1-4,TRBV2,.,TGTGCCAGCAGTGAGGCAGTGCCCGGGGAAAAACTGTTTTTT,CASSEAVPGEKLFF
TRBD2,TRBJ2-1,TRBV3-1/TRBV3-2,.,TGTGCCAGCAGCCAAGCGAGCGGGACCCTCTACAATGAGCAGTTCTTC,CASSQASGTLYNEQFF
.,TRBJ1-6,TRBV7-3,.,TGTGCCAGCAGCTATGGGGCCGGTTCACCCCTCCACTTT,CASSYGAGSPLHF
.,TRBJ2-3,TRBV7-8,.,TGTGCCAGCAGCTTTGAACCTCCCACTAGCACAGATACGCAGTATTTT,CASSFEPPTSTDTQYF
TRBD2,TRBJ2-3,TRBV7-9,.,TGTGCCAGCAGCCCCGTGACGGGGGGAGGGACAGATACGCAGTATTTT,CASSPVTGGGTDTQYF
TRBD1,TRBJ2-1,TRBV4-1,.,TGCGCCAGCAGCCACCGGGACAGGGGGTCGAATGAGCAGTTCTTC,CASSHRDRGSNEQFF
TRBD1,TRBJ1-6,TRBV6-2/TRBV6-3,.,TGTGCCAGCAGTTTTTCAGGGGGGAATTCACCCCTCCACTTT,CASSFSGGNSPLHF
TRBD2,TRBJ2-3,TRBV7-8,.,TGTGCCAGCAGCATCCCCGAGGCAGGGAAGACTAGCGGCACAGATACGCAGTATTTT,CASSIPEAGKTSGTDTQYF
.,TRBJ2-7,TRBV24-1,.,TGTGCCACCAGTGAAAACAGGGTATTAGCCGAGCAGTACTTC,CATSENRVLAEQYF
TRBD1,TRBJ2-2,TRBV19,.,TGTGCCAGTAGTTTCCGGGACAGGGGGACCGGGGAGCTGTTTTTT,CASSFRDRGTGELFF
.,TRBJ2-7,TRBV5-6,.,TGTGCCAGCAGCTCGACCAGGACAGAGCTCTACGAGCAGTACTTC,CASSSTRTELYEQYF